The sequence of this T cell receptor (beta chain) was determined in a study of human T cells and chemical hapten exposure. In the authors' methods: The number of TCRs in each sample had a median of about 100,000 and spanned roughly 23,224 to 750,000. TCRdb re-derived calls from the RACE reads in MiXCR, one entry per CDR3 protein. The V and J calls follow TCRdb's processing rather than the paper's. This sample has about 46,000 distinct CDR3 sequences, with approximately 4.5% found just once. Indicated time point: healthy volunteer bleed at 2 weeks. The authors' total RNA extraction used unfractionated whole blood. Germline-derived CDR1 and CDR2 are LGHNT and FRNRAP. V lost 5 bases, J lost 3 bases, and 7 bases stayed unmatched. The CDR3 loop spans 16 amino acids. This clonotype was seen repeatedly, ten times or more.

The sample consisted of whole blood. The TCR originated in a female donor in good health. Some clones in this sample may be carry-over from other donors' samples. This chain links TRBV12-5 with TRBJ2-3; 11 bases agree with TRBD2. CDR3 in DNA: TGTGCTAGTGGTACGGGGACTAGCGGACTAACAGATACGCAGTATTTT. Encoded protein: CASGTGTSGLTDTQYF.